Sequencing of this T cell receptor beta chain was carried out in a study of blood T cells in healthy people across ages. A sample-barcoded 5' primer and a J-beta primer mix were used in a second PCR of about 7 to 12 cycles. MiXCR, applied by TCRdb to the 5' RACE reads, yields one record per CDR3 protein. The sample holds hundreds of thousands of distinct CDR3 sequences, 25% to 35% seen once. The study's findings and limits: TCR beta diversity, measured per million T cells, fell in a roughly linear way with age.

The V end lost 0 bases, the J end lost 6 bases, and 4 bases lay between the germline ends. There are 12 residues in the CDR3. Germline CDR1 SGDLS, CDR2 YYNGEE. In its sample, this clonotype was seen a few times. Its antigen is as yet unknown. The rearrangement uses TRBV9 and TRBJ1-5; D is uncertain. This sequence was found in a woman over 75 in good health. The sample taken for sequencing was blood. CDR3 sequence (DNA): TGTGCCAGCAGCGTAGGACGTCAGCCCCAGCATTTT. It is translated as CASSVGRQPQHF. The full variable domain, rest sourced from reference TRBV9 and TRBJ1-5, is DSGVTQTPKHLITATGQRVTLRCSPRSGDLSVYWYQQSLDQGLQFLIQYYNGEERAKGNILERFSAQQFPDLHSELNLSSLELGDSALYFCASSVGRQPQHFGDGTRLSIL.